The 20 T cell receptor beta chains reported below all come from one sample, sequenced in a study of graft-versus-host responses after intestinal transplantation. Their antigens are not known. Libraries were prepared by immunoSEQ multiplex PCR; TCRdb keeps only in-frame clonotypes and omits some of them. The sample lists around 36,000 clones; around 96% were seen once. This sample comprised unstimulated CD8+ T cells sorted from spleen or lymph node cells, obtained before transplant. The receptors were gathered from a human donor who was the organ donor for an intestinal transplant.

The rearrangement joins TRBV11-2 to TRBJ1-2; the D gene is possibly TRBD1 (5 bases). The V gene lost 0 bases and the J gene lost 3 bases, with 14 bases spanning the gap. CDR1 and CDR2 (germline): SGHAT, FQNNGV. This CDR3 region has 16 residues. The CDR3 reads CASSLEVSGFYYGYTF. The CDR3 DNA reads TGTGCCAGCAGCTTAGAAGTATCAGGGTTCTACTATGGCTACACCTTC.

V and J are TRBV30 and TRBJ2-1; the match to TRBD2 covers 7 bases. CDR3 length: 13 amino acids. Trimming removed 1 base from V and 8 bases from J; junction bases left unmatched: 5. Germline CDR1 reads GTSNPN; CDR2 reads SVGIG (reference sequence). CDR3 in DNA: TGTGCCTGGAGTGCAGACGGGGGGTATGAGCAGTTCTTC. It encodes CAWSADGGYEQFF.

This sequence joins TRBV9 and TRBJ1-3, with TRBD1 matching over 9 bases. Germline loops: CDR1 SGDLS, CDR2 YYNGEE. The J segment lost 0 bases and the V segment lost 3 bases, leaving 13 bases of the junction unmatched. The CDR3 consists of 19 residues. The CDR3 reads CASSAEGGTGWSSGNTIYF. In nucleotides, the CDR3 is TGTGCCAGCAGCGCTGAAGGGGGGACAGGGTGGAGCTCTGGAAACACCATATATTTT.

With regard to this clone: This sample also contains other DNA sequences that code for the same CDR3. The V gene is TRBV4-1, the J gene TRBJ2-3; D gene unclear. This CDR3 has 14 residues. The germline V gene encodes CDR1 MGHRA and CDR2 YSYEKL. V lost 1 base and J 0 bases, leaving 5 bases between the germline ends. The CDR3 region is CASSQVGSTDTQYF. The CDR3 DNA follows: TGCGCCAGCAGCCAAGTCGGCAGCACAGATACGCAGTATTTT.

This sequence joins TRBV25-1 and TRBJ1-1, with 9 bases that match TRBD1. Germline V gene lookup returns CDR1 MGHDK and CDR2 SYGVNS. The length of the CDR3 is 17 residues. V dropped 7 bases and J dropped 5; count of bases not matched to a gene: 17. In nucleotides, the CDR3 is TGTGCCAGCACCCAAACTTCGGACAGGGGCATGGGGACTGAAGCTTTCTTT. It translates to CASTQTSDRGMGTEAFF.

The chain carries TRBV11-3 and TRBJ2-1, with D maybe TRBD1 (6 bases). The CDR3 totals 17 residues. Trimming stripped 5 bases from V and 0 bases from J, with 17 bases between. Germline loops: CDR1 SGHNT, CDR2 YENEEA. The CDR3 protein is CASSAGTGFRSYNEQFF. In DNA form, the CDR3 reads TGTGCCAGCAGCGCAGGCACAGGGTTTCGCTCCTACAATGAGCAGTTCTTC.

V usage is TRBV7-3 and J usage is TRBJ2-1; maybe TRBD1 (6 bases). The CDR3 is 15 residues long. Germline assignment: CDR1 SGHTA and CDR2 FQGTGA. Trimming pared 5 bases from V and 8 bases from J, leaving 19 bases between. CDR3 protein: CASSTTGTQDHEQFF. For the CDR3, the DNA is TGTGCCAGCAGCACGACCGGGACACAAGACCATGAGCAGTTCTTC.

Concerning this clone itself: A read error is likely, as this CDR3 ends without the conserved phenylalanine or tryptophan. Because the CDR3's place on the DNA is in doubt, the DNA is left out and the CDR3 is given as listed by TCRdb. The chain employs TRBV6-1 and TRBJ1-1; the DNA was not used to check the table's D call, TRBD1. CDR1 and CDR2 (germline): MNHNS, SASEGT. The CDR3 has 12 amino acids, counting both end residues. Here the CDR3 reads CASSPTGGAGVP.

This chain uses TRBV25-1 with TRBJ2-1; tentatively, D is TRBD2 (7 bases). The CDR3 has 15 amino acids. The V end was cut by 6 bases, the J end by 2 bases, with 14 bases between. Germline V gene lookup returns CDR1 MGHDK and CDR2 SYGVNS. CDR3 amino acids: CASRGEGDPYNEQFF. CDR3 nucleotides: TGTGCCAGCAGGGGGGAGGGGGACCCCTACAATGAGCAGTTCTTC.

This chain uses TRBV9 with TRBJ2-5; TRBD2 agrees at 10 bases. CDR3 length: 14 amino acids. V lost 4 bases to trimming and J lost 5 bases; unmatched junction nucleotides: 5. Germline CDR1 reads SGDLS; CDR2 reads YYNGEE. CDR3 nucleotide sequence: TGTGCCAGCAGCACAGCGGGGGGGCATGAGACCCAGTACTTC. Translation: CASSTAGGHETQYF.

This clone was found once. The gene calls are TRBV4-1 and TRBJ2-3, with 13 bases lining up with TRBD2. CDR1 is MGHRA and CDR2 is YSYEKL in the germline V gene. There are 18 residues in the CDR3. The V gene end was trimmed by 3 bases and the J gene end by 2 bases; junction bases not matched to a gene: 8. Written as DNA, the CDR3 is TGCGCCAGCAGCCATTCCAGACTAGCGGGGGGTCTCACAGATACGCAGTATTTT. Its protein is CASSHSRLAGGLTDTQYF.

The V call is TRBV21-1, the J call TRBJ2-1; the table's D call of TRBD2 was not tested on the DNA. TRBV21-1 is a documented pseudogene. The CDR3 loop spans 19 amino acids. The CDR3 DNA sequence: TGTGCCAGCAGCAACCGGACTAGCGGGGGGGCCCCCGGGGAGAATGAGCAGTTCTTC. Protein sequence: CASSNRTSGGAPGENEQFF.

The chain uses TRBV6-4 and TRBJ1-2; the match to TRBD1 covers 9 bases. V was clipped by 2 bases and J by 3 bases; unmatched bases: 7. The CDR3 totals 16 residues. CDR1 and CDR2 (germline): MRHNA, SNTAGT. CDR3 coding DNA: TGTGCCAGCAGTGACCTGGGACAGGGCGGGTACTATGGCTACACCTTC. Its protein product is CASSDLGQGGYYGYTF.

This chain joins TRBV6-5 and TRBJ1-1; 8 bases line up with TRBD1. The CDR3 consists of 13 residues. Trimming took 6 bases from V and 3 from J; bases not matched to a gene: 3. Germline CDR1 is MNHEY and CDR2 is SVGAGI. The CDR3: CASSDRGDTEAFF. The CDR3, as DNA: TGTGCCAGCAGCGACAGGGGTGACACTGAAGCTTTCTTT.

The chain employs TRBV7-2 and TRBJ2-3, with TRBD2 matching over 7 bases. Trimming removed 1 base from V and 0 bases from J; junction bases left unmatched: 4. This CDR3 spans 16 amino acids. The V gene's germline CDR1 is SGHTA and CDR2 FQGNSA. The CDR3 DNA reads TGTGCCAGCAGCTTAGACCCAGCGGGGAGCACAGATACGCAGTATTTT. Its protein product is CASSLDPAGSTDTQYF.

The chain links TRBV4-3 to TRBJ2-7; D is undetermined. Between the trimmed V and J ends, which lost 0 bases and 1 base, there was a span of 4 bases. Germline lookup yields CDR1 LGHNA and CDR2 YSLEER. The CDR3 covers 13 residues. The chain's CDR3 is CASSQDRSYEQYF. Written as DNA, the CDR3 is TGCGCCAGCAGCCAAGACAGATCCTACGAGCAGTACTTC.

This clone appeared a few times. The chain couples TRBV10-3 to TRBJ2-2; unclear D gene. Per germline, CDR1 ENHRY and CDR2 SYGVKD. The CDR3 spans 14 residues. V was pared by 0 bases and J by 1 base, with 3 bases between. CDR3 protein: CAISESGNTGELFF. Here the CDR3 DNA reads TGTGCCATCAGTGAGTCGGGGAACACCGGGGAGCTGTTTTTT.

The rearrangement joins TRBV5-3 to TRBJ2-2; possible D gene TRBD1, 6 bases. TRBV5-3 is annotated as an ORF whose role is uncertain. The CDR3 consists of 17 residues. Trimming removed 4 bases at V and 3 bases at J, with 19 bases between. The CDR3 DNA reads TGTGCCAGAAGCCACCTCTCGTGCAGGGGAGACACCGGGGAGCTGTTTTTT. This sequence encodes CARSHLSCRGDTGELFF.

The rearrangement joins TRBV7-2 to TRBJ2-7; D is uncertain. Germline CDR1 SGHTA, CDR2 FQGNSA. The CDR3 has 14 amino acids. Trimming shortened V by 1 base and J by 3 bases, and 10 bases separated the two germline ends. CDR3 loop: CASSLDVIIYEQYF. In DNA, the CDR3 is TGTGCCAGCAGCTTAGATGTCATCATCTACGAGCAGTACTTC.

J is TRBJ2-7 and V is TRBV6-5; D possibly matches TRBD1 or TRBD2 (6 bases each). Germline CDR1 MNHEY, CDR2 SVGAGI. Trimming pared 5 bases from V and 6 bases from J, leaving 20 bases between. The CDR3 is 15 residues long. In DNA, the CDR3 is TGTGCCAGCAGTACCGAAACGTGGGGGGCTGGCGAGCAGTACTTC. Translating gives CASSTETWGAGEQYF.